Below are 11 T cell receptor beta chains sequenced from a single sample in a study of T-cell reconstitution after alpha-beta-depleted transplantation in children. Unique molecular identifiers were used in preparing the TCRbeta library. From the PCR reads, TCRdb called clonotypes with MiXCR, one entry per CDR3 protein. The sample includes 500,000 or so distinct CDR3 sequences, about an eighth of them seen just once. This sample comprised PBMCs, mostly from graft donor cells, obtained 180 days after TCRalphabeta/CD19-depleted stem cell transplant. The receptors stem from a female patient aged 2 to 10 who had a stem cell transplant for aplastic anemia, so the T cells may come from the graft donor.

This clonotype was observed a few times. CDR3 sequence: CASSRGQTEQYV. The CDR3 DNA follows: TGTGCCAGCAGCCGGGGACAAACCGAGCAGTACGTC. This sequence joins TRBV7-2 and TRBJ2-7, with a weak D call TRBD1 (6 bases). CDR3 length: 12 amino acids. Germline V lookup: CDR1 SGHTA, CDR2 FQGNSA. The V and J ends lost 5 bases and 6 bases respectively, with 11 bases between them.

The CDR3 reads CASSQETQETQYF. The CDR3 region has the DNA TGCGCCAGCAGCCAAGAGACCCAAGAGACCCAGTACTTC. The J gene is TRBJ2-5, the V gene TRBV4-1; D is uncertain. The CDR3 is 13 residues long. V lost 0 bases and J lost 1, with 3 bases in between. Looked up from germline, CDR1 is MGHRA and CDR2 is YSYEKL.

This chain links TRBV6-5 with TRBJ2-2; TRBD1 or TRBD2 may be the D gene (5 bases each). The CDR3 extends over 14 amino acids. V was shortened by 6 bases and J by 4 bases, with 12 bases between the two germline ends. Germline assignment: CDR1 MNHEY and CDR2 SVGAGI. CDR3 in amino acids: CASRRGESTGELFF. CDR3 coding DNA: TGTGCCAGCAGACGGGGCGAAAGCACCGGGGAGCTGTTTTTT.

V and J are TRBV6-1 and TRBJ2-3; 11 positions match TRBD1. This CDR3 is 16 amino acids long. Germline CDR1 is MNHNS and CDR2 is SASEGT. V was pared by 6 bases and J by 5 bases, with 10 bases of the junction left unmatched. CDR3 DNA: TGTGCCAGCAGCTTGGACAGGGGGCCTTTAGGAGATACGCAGTATTTT. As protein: CASSLDRGPLGDTQYF.

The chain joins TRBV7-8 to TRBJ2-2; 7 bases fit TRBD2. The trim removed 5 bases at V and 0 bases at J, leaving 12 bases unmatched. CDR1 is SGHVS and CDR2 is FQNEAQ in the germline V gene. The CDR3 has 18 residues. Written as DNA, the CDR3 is TGTGCCAGCAGCCCCCGGGGAGGTCTAGCGGCGAACACCGGGGAGCTGTTTTTT. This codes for CASSPRGGLAANTGELFF.

The CDR3 DNA reads TGCAGTGCCCAGGACAGGGTCAATCAGCCCCAGCATTTT. Amino acid sequence: CSAQDRVNQPQHF. The J gene is TRBJ1-5, the V gene TRBV20-1, with 8 bases aligning to TRBD1. Germline CDR1 and CDR2: DFQATT and SNEGSKA (reference sequence). The V and J ends lost 6 bases and 3 bases, in that order; junction bases with no gene match: 4. This CDR3 comprises 13 residues.

The CDR3 loop reads CASSYADSGEQYF. In DNA, the CDR3 is TGTGCCAGCAGTTACGCCGACTCGGGGGAGCAGTACTTC. The J gene is TRBJ2-7, the V gene TRBV6-5, with D perhaps matching TRBD2 (5 bases). V lost 2 bases and J lost 7, with 12 bases in between. CDR1 is MNHEY and CDR2 is SVGAGI in the germline V gene. The CDR3 covers 13 residues.

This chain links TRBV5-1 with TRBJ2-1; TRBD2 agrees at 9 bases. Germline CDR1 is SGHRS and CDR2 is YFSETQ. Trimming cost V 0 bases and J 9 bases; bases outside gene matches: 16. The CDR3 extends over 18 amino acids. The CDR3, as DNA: TGCGCCAGCAGCTTGGGGGACTCCGCGGGAGGGTATTCCGGTGAGCAGTTCTTC. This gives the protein CASSLGDSAGGYSGEQFF.

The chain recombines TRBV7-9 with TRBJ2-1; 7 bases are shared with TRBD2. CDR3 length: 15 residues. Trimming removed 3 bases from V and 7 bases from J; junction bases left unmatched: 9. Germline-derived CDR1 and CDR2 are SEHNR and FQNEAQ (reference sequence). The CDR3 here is CASSFAGDKLNEQFF. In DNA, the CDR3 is TGTGCCAGCAGCTTCGCGGGAGACAAATTGAATGAGCAGTTCTTC.

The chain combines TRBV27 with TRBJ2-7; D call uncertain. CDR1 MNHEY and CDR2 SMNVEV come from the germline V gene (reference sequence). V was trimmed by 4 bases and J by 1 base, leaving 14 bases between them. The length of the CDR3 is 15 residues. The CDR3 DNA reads TGTGCCAGCAGTTCCACTGGGCCGGTTTCCTACGAGCAGTACGTC. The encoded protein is CASSSTGPVSYEQYV.

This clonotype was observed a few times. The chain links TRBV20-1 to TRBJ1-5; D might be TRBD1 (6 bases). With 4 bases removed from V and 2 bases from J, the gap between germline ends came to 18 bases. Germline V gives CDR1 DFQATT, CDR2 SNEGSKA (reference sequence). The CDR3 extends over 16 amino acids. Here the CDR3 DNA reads TGCAGTGCTAAGAACAGGGCCGCGGCCCGCAATCAGCCCCAGCATTTT. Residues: CSAKNRAAARNQPQHF.